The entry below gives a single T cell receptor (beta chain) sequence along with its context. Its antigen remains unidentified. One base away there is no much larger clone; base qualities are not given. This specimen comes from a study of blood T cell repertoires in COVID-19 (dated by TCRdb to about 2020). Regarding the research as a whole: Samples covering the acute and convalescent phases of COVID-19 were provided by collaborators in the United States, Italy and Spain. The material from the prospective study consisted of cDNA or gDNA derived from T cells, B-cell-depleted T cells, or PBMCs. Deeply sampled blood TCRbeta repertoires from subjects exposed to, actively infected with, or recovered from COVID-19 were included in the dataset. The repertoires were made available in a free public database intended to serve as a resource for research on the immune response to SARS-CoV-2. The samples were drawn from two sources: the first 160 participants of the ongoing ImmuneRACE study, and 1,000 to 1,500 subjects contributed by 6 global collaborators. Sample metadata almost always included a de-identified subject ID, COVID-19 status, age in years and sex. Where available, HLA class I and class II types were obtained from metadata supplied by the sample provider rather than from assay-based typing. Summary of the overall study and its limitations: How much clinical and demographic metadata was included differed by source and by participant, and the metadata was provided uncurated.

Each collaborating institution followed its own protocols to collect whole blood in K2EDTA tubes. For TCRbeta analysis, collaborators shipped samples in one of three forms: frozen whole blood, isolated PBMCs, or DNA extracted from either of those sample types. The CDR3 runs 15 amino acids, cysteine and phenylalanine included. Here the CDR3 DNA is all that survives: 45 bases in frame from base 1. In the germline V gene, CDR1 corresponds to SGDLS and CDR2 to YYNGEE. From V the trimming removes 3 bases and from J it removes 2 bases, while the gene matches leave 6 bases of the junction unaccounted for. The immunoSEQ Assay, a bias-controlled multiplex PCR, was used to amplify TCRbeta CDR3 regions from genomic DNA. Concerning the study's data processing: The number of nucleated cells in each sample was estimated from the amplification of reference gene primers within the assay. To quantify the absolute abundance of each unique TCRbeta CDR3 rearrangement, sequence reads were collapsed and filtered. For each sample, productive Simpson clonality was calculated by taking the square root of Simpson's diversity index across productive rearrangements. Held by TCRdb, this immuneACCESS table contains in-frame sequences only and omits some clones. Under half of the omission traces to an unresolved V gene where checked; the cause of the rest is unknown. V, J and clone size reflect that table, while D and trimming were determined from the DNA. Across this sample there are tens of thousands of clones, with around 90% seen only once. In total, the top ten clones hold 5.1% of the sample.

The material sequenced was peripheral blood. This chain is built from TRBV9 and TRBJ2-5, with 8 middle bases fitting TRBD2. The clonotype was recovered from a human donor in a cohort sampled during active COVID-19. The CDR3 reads CASSAAGGSQETQYF. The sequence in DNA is TGTGCCAGCAGCGCGGCGGGAGGCTCACAAGAGACCCAGTACTTC.